The 27 T cell receptor beta chains given below trace back to one sample, sequenced in a study of early T cells in non-severe SARS-CoV-2 infection. TCRdb redid the calling of the 5' RACE reads with MiXCR, one entry per CDR3 protein. The sample consists of about 50,000 distinct CDR3 sequences, roughly 10% of them appearing once. The material sequenced was whole blood. The origin of the receptors is an adult who was a healthcare worker with PCR-confirmed SARS-CoV-2 infection or an uninfected control (not recorded which).

This clonotype was seen only once. The rearrangement links TRBV28 to TRBJ2-7, with 7 bases fitting TRBD2. V shed 8 bases, J shed 1 base, and the junction held 5 bases outside the gene matches. From germline, CDR1 is MDHEN and CDR2 SYDVKM. The CDR3 is made up of 13 amino acids. This CDR3 is CASGGDGSYEQYF. CDR3 DNA: TGTGCCAGCGGGGGGGACGGGTCCTACGAGCAGTACTTC.

This clonotype was seen ten or more times. The gene calls are TRBV4-1 and TRBJ2-2; TRBD2 matches at 8 bases. Per the germline V gene, CDR1 is MGHRA and CDR2 is YSYEKL. The CDR3 sequence is 15 residues long. Unmatched junction bases numbered 6, after V lost 5 bases and J lost 4 bases. As DNA, the CDR3 is TGCGCCAGCAGCGAGACTAGCGCGGTCACCGGGGAGCTGTTTTTT. Residues: CASSETSAVTGELFF.

This chain joins TRBV21-1 and TRBJ1-1; TRBD1 is the table's D call and was not checked against the DNA. TRBV21-1 is listed as a pseudogene. The CDR3 sequence is 13 residues long. In nucleotides, the CDR3 is TGTGCCAACCAGACAGAGATGAACACTGAAGCTTTCTTT. It yields the protein CANQTEMNTEAFF.

This clonotype came up many times. The chain links TRBV28 to TRBJ2-2; the D is unclear. Germline CDR1 is MDHEN and CDR2 is SYDVKM. The CDR3 length is 12 residues. V dropped 8 bases and J dropped 0 bases, with 4 bases sitting between them. The CDR3 bases are TGTGCCAGCCACACGAACACCGGGGAGCTGTTTTTT. It yields the protein CASHTNTGELFF.

This clonotype was recorded a few times. V is TRBV20-1 and J is TRBJ2-3; D is unresolved. Trimming pared 3 bases from V and 2 bases from J, leaving 12 bases between. CDR1 is DFQATT and CDR2 is SNEGSKA in the germline V gene (reference sequence). This CDR3 spans 14 amino acids. Here the CDR3 reads CSASRSRFTDTQYF. In DNA form, the CDR3 reads TGCAGTGCTAGTCGGTCTAGATTCACAGATACGCAGTATTTT.

This clonotype was counted ten times or more. This sequence joins TRBV12-3 or TRBV12-4 and TRBJ1-1; TRBD1 agrees at 11 bases. Trimming took 5 bases from V and 3 from J; bases not matched to a gene: 14. The CDR3 consists of 18 residues. The CDR3 region has the DNA TGTGCCAGCAGTCAAGGGAGATACCGGGACAGGGGGGACACTGAAGCTTTCTTT. It yields the protein CASSQGRYRDRGDTEAFF.

This clonotype came up a few times. This chain links TRBV29-1 with TRBJ2-7; 8 bases align to TRBD2. Per the germline V gene, CDR1 is SQVTM and CDR2 is ANQGSEA. J gave up 6 bases and V 2 bases, and 12 bases lay outside the gene matches. This CDR3 is 15 amino acids long. The CDR3 loop is CSVEYDGRAHGEQYF. CDR3 sequence (DNA): TGCAGCGTTGAATATGACGGGAGGGCCCATGGCGAGCAGTACTTC.

Turning to this clonotype: The junction departs from the called germline gene at one end, perhaps through a read error. The rearrangement uses TRBV12-3 or TRBV12-4 and TRBJ1-3; D is uncertain. The CDR3 extends over 12 amino acids. CDR3: CASREGLNTIYF. As DNA, the CDR3 is TGCGCCAGCAGAGAAGGGCTGAATACCATATATTTT.

This clonotype was observed a few times. The J gene is TRBJ2-7, the V gene TRBV4-3; TRBD2 agrees at 9 bases. Germline-derived CDR1 and CDR2 are LGHNA and YSLEER. V gave up 0 bases and J gave up 4 bases; unmatched junction bases: 4. The CDR3 is 15 residues long. The CDR3 loop is CASSQDRAGGYEQYF. The CDR3 coding sequence is TGCGCCAGCAGCCAAGATCGGGCGGGAGGGTACGAGCAGTACTTC.

This clonotype was picked up many times. V usage is TRBV7-9 and J usage is TRBJ2-4, with 8 bases lining up with TRBD1. The CDR3 contains 14 residues. The V and J ends lost 5 bases and 7 bases, in that order; junction bases with no gene match: 7. Germline V CDR1 and CDR2: SEHNR, FQNEAQ (reference sequence). The CDR3 spells CASSDWTGNNIQYF. CDR3 nucleotide sequence: TGTGCCAGCAGCGACTGGACAGGGAACAACATTCAGTACTTC.

The CDR3 protein is CASPKLGPSVNEQFF. The CDR3 DNA reads TGTGCCAGCCCTAAACTCGGTCCCAGCGTCAATGAGCAGTTCTTC. This chain joins TRBV28 and TRBJ2-1; no clear D. The CDR3 has 15 amino acids. V was pared by 8 bases and J by 6 bases, with 20 bases between. Germline V lookup: CDR1 MDHEN, CDR2 SYDVKM. The variable domain in full, completed from reference TRBV28 and TRBJ2-1, reads DVKVTQSSRYLVKRTGEKVFLECVQDMDHENMFWYRQDPGLGLRLIYFSYDVKMKEKGDIPEGYSVSREKKERFSLILESASTNQTSMYLCASPKLGPSVNEQFFGPGTRLTVL.

The sample holds many counts of this clonotype. The chain links TRBV7-9 to TRBJ1-6, with TRBD1 identical over 9 bases. The CDR3 is 16 residues long. The V gene's germline CDR1 is SEHNR and CDR2 FQNEAQ (reference sequence). V trimming: 1 base; J trimming: 7 bases; junction bases outside the gene matches: 5. Written as DNA, the CDR3 is TGTGCCAGCAGCTTAGGGGACAGGGAACGGAATTCACCCCTCCACTTT. Translating gives CASSLGDRERNSPLHF. Full variable domain (remainder filled in from reference TRBV7-9 and TRBJ1-6): DTGVSQNPRHKITKRGQNVTFRCDPISEHNRLYWYRQTLGQGPEFLTYFQNEAQLEKSRLLSDRFSAERPKGSFSTLEIQRTEQGDSAMYLCASSLGDRERNSPLHFGNGTRLTVT.

This clonotype was observed many times. CDR3: CASSQGTSGSSYNEQFF. The CDR3 DNA sequence: TGTGCCAGCAGCCAAGGTACTAGCGGTAGCTCCTACAATGAGCAGTTCTTC. The chain couples TRBV3-1 to TRBJ2-1; TRBD2 matches 8 bases. CDR3 length equals 17 residues. Germline V gene data show CDR1 as LGHDT and CDR2 as YNNKEL (reference sequence). V shed 1 base, J shed 0 bases, and the junction held 5 bases outside the gene matches.

The chain links TRBV10-3 to TRBJ2-7; D is uncertain. V shed 7 bases and J shed 1 base, with 11 bases lying between them. Germline CDR1 and CDR2: ENHRY and SYGVKD. The CDR3 has 13 residues. CDR3 sequence (DNA): TGTGCCATCACTGCCGGCAGGTCCTACGAGCAGTACTTC. This gives the protein CAITAGRSYEQYF.

The table lists this clonotype with many counts. J is TRBJ2-7 and V is TRBV7-2, with D tentatively TRBD2 (6 bases). The germline V gene has CDR1 SGHTA and CDR2 FQGNSA. This CDR3 is 12 amino acids long. V was shortened by 5 bases and J by 6 bases, with 11 bases between the two germline ends. This CDR3 is CASSAWGGEQYF. For the CDR3, the DNA is TGTGCCAGCAGCGCCTGGGGAGGCGAGCAGTACTTC.

This clonotype showed up just a few times. The junction and the germline gene differ at one end; a read error may be behind it. CDR3 sequence reads: CASSRIIRPTDF. The CDR3 nucleotides read TGTGCCAGCAGCCGGATAATCCGACCGACCGACTTC. The chain combines TRBV28 with TRBJ2-7; D unresolved. CDR3 length: 12 amino acids. Germline V gene data show CDR1 as MDHEN and CDR2 as SYDVKM. The complete variable domain, with remaining parts taken from reference TRBV28 and TRBJ2-7, reads DVKVTQSSRYLVKRTGEKVFLECVQDMDHENMFWYRQDPGLGLRLIYFSYDVKMKEKGDIPEGYSVSREKKERFSLILESASTNQTSMYLCASSRIIRPTDFGPGTRLTVT.

This clonotype has at least ten counts. The chain joins TRBV2 to TRBJ2-2; 7 nucleotides agree with TRBD2. The CDR3 sequence is 14 residues long. Germline values: CDR1 SNHLY, CDR2 FYNNEI. J lost 4 bases, V lost 7 bases, and 6 bases had no gene match. CDR3: CASKASGSTGELFF. The CDR3 nucleotides are TGTGCCAGCAAGGCTAGCGGTTCCACCGGGGAGCTGTTTTTT.

This clonotype appeared a few times. The chain employs TRBV6-5 and TRBJ1-3; the D gene is possibly TRBD1 (5 bases). Germline V gene data show CDR1 as MNHEY and CDR2 as SVGAGI. The CDR3 length is 14 residues. The ends were cut back, 6 bases at V and 0 bases at J, with 9 bases in the middle. The CDR3 spells CASRRQHSGNTIYF. Written as DNA, the CDR3 is TGTGCCAGCAGGCGACAGCACTCTGGAAACACCATATATTTT.

This clonotype has at least ten counts. The chain uses TRBV7-3 and TRBJ2-2; no clear D. The CDR3 runs 14 residues. Trimming left V 5 bases short and J 1 base short, with 8 bases between. Germline values: CDR1 SGHTA, CDR2 FQGTGA. The CDR3 spells CASSPRMNTGELFF. The DNA for the CDR3 is TGTGCCAGCAGCCCCCGAATGAACACCGGGGAGCTGTTTTTT.

A few counts support this clonotype. The J gene is TRBJ2-2, the V gene TRBV7-3; tentatively, D is TRBD1 (5 bases). The CDR3 loop spans 15 amino acids. CDR1 is SGHTA, CDR2 FQGTGA, per germline. Trimming cost V 2 bases and J 0 bases, with 7 bases left between them. The CDR3 spells CASSLQGTNTGELFF. In DNA form, the CDR3 reads TGTGCCAGCAGCTTACAGGGCACGAACACCGGGGAGCTGTTTTTT.

This clonotype was recorded many times. The chain recombines TRBV4-3 with TRBJ2-3; 11 nucleotides match TRBD2. CDR1 is LGHNA, CDR2 YSLEER, per germline. The CDR3 loop spans 16 amino acids. V lost 4 bases, J lost 3 bases, and 6 bases stayed unmatched. CDR3 sequence reads: CASSLYTSGRTDTQYF. The CDR3 DNA follows: TGCGCCAGCAGCCTTTATACTAGCGGGAGAACAGATACGCAGTATTTT.

This clonotype was seen only once. This sequence joins TRBV7-3 and TRBJ2-2; D is ambiguous. Trimming took off 4 bases at V and 3 bases at J, with 15 bases between the two ends. The V gene's germline CDR1 is SGHTA and CDR2 FQGTGA. This CDR3 region has 16 residues. In DNA, the CDR3 is TGTGCCAGCAGCTCGGTCCTAGGGAAGGACACCGGGGAGCTGTTTTTT. It yields the protein CASSSVLGKDTGELFF. Filled out from reference TRBV7-3 and TRBJ2-2, the complete variable domain reads GAGVSQTPSNKVTEKGKYVELRCDPISGHTALYWYRQSLGQGPEFLIYFQGTGAADDSGLPNDRFFAVRPEGSVSTLKIQRTERGDSAVYLCASSSVLGKDTGELFFGEGSRLTVL.

V gene TRBV20-1 combines with J gene TRBJ2-3; D is unresolved. The germline V gene encodes CDR1 DFQATT and CDR2 SNEGSKA (reference sequence). Trimming pared 6 bases from V and 7 bases from J, leaving 11 bases between. The CDR3 runs 11 residues. CDR3 loop: CSALMGNTQYF. DNA of the CDR3: TGCAGTGCCCTCATGGGAAATACGCAGTATTTT.

V usage is TRBV7-9 and J usage is TRBJ1-5; D ambiguous. There are 12 residues in the CDR3. Germline CDR1 SEHNR, CDR2 FQNEAQ (reference sequence). V was clipped by 5 bases and J by 6 bases, with 8 bases between them. The CDR3 loop is CASSAESQPQHF. CDR3 coding DNA: TGTGCCAGCAGCGCCGAGTCTCAGCCCCAGCATTTT.

Many counts were recorded for this clonotype. The chain is built from TRBV19 and TRBJ2-7, with TRBD1 as a possible D gene (6 bases). Trimming pared 3 bases from V and 4 bases from J, leaving 10 bases between. The CDR3 has 13 amino acids. Looked up from germline, CDR1 is LNHDA and CDR2 is SQIVND (reference sequence). DNA for the CDR3: TGTGCCAGTAGTATGGGACACCCGTACGAGCAGTACTTC. This codes for CASSMGHPYEQYF. The variable domain in full, with the rest retrieved from reference TRBV19 and TRBJ2-7, is DGGITQSPKYLFRKEGQNVTLSCEQNLNHDAMYWYRQDPGQGLRLIYYSQIVNDFQKGDIAEGYSVSREKKESFPLTVTSAQKNPTAFYLCASSMGHPYEQYFGPGTRLTVT.

The rearrangement joins TRBV6-1 to TRBJ2-1; TRBD2 matches at 7 bases. The CDR3 consists of 13 residues. The germline CDR1 and CDR2 sequences are MNHNS and SASEGT. V trimming: 1 base; J trimming: 11 bases; junction bases outside the gene matches: 5. DNA for the CDR3: TGTGCCAGCAGTGAAGGGGAGGGGCCGAAGCAGTTCTTC. Protein sequence: CASSEGEGPKQFF.

The CDR3 here is CSARFQPSTDTQYF. DNA of the CDR3: TGCAGTGCTAGGTTTCAGCCCAGCACAGATACGCAGTATTTT. The chain links TRBV20-1 to TRBJ2-3, with D hard to call. The CDR3 sequence is 14 residues long. The V gene's germline CDR1 is DFQATT and CDR2 SNEGSKA (reference sequence). V was cut by 3 bases and J by 0 bases, with 10 bases left in between.